Listed below are T cell receptor beta chains from one sample, sequenced in a study of vaccination effects on CD4 cells after COVID-19. Sequenced by immunoSEQ multiplex PCR; TCRdb stores in-frame clones only, minus some. Of about 43,000 clones listed, just over 75% are singletons. The antigens of these receptors remain unknown. The source was CD4+ T cells from PBMCs cultured with SARS-CoV-2 spike peptides, collected before COVID-19 vaccination. The receptors stem from a human donor who received a COVID-19 vaccine. CDR3s include the opening cysteine and the closing phenylalanine or tryptophan. D genes are given only for firm matches. For some rows the clone size is stated as once, few or many, or as a class when expanded; others skip it.

D: .; J: TRBJ1-2; size: .; V: TRBV6-4; CDR3: CASSVAQGHEGYTF; DNA: TGTGCCAGCAGTGTAGCCCAGGGGCATGAAGGCTACACCTTC
D: .; J: TRBJ1-2; size: .; V: TRBV5-1; CDR3: CASSFWTDYGYTF; DNA: TGCGCCAGCAGCTTCTGGACGGATTATGGCTACACCTTC
D: TRBD1; J: TRBJ2-3; size: .; V: TRBV5-1; CDR3: CASSRQGATFTDTQYF; DNA: TGCGCCAGCAGCAGGCAGGGGGCAACATTCACAGATACGCAGTATTTT
D: .; J: TRBJ1-1; size: .; V: TRBV5-5; CDR3: CASSPGPMNTEAFF; DNA: TGTGCCAGCAGCCCCGGCCCCATGAACACTGAAGCTTTCTTT
D: .; J: TRBJ2-5; size: once; V: TRBV18; CDR3: CASSPRAGYQETQYF; DNA: TGTGCCAGCTCACCACGGGCGGGGTACCAAGAGACCCAGTACTTC
D: .; J: TRBJ2-4; size: .; V: TRBV5-1; CDR3: CASSSGTPNIQYF; DNA: TGCGCCAGCAGCTCCGGGACGCCAAACATTCAGTACTTC
D: .; J: TRBJ2-3; size: .; V: TRBV5-1; CDR3: CASSLAPAAGTDTQYF; DNA: TGCGCCAGCAGCTTGGCCCCGGCGGCAGGCACAGATACGCAGTATTTT
D: TRBD2; J: TRBJ2-3; size: .; V: TRBV5-1; CDR3: CASSAGGRGDTQYF; DNA: TGCGCCAGCAGTGCGGGGGGTCGCGGAGATACGCAGTATTTT
D: .; J: TRBJ1-2; size: .; V: TRBV5-1; CDR3: CASSTGTNANYGYTF; DNA: TGCGCCAGCAGCACAGGGACAAATGCTAACTATGGCTACACCTTC
D: .; J: TRBJ2-1; size: few; V: TRBV7-2; CDR3: CASSGWGNEQFF; DNA: TGTGCCAGCAGTGGTTGGGGGAATGAGCAGTTCTTC
D: .; J: TRBJ1-2; size: .; V: TRBV5-1; CDR3: CASTGTGTPGNYGYTF; DNA: TGCGCCAGCACCGGAACCGGGACGCCAGGTAACTATGGCTACACCTTC
D: .; J: TRBJ1-5; size: .; V: TRBV19; CDR3: CASNIPDTNNQPQHF; DNA: TGTGCCAGTAACATCCCCGACACAAACAATCAGCCCCAGCATTTT
D: TRBD1; J: TRBJ1-2; size: .; V: TRBV28; CDR3: CASSVGWTGGGYTF; DNA: TGTGCCAGCAGTGTGGGCTGGACAGGGGGTGGCTACACCTTC
D: .; J: TRBJ2-2; size: few; V: TRBV9; CDR3: CASSVLGAGTGELFF; DNA: TGTGCCAGCAGCGTACTTGGGGCTGGCACCGGGGAGCTGTTTTTT
D: TRBD1; J: TRBJ1-3; size: .; V: TRBV5-1; CDR3: CASSRTGPAGNTIYF; DNA: TGCGCCAGCAGCCGGACAGGTCCGGCTGGAAACACCATATATTTT
D: TRBD1; J: TRBJ1-5; size: .; V: TRBV4-1; CDR3: CASSQPTGGGDNQPQHF; DNA: TGCGCCAGCAGCCAACCGACAGGGGGAGGGGACAATCAGCCCCAGCATTTT